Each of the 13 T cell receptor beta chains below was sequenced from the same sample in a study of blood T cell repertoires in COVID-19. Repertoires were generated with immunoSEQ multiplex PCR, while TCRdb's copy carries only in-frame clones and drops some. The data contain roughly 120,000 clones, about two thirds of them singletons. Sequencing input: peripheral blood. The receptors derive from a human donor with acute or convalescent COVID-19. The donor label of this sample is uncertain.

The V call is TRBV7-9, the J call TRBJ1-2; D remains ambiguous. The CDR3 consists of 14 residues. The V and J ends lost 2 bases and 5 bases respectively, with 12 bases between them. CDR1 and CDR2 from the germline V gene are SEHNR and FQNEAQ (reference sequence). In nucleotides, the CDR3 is TGTGCCAGCAGCTTAATAGTCGAACGATATGGCTACACCTTC. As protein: CASSLIVERYGYTF.

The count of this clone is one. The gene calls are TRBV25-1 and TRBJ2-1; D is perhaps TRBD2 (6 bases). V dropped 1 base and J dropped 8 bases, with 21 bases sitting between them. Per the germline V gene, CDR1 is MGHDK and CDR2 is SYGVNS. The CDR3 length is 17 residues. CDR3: CASSESHGGWLVDEQFF. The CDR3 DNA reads TGTGCCAGCAGTGAATCCCACGGGGGTTGGTTGGTCGATGAGCAGTTCTTC.

For the CDR3, the DNA is TGTGCCAGCTCACCCTCACAGGACAATGAGCAGTTCTTC. Protein product: CASSPSQDNEQFF. J is TRBJ2-1 and V is TRBV18, with D maybe TRBD1 (5 bases). V was cut by 3 bases and J by 5 bases, with 8 bases left in between. Germline V gives CDR1 KGHSH, CDR2 LQKENI. The CDR3 covers 13 residues.

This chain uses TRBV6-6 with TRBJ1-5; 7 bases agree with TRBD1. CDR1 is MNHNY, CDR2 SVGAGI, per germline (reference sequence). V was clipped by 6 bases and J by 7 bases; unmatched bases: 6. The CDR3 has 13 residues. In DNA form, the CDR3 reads TGTGCCAGCAGCCATGGACAGGTCCAGCCCCAGCATTTT. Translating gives CASSHGQVQPQHF.

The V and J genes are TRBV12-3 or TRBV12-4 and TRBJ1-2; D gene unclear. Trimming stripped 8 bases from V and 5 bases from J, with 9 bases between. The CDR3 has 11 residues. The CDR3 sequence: CASGLRYGYTF. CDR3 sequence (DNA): TGTGCCAGCGGATTGCGGTATGGCTACACCTTC.

The CDR3 region has the DNA TGTGCCAGCAGCCCCGCAGGGGTCTTTAATTCACCCCTCCACTTT. Protein: CASSPAGVFNSPLHF. The V call is TRBV7-8, the J call TRBJ1-6, with TRBD1 as a possible D gene (6 bases). The germline gives CDR1 SGHVS, CDR2 FQNEAQ. This CDR3 has 15 residues. V dropped 5 bases and J dropped 6 bases, with 14 bases sitting between them.

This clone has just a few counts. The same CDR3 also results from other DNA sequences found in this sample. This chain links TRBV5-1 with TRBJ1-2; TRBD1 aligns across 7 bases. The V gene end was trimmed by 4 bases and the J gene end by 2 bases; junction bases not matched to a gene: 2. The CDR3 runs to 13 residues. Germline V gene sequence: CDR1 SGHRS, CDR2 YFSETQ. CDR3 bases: TGCGCCAGCAGCCCAGGGGGGAACTATGGCTACACCTTC. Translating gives CASSPGGNYGYTF.

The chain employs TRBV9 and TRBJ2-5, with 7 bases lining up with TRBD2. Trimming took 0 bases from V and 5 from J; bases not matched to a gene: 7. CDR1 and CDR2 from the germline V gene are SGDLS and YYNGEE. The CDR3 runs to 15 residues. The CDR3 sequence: CASSVGSSGRETQYF. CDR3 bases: TGTGCCAGCAGCGTAGGATCTAGCGGTAGGGAGACCCAGTACTTC.

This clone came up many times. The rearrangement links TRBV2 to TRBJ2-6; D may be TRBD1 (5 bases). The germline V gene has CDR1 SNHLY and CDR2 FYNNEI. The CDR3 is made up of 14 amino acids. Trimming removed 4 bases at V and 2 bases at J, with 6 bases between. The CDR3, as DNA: TGTGCCAGCAGTGGGACAACTGGGGCCAACGTCCTGACTTTC. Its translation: CASSGTTGANVLTF.

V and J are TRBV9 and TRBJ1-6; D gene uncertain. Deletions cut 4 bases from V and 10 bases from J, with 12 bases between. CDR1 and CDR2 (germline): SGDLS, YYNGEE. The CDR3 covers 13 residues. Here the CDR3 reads CASSREINSPLHF. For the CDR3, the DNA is TGTGCCAGCAGCCGGGAGATTAACTCACCCCTCCACTTT.

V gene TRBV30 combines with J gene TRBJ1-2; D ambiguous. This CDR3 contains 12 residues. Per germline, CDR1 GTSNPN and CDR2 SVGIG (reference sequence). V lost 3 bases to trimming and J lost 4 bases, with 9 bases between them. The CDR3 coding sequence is TGTGCCTGGAGACTGGGGAGCTATGGCTACACCTTC. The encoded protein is CAWRLGSYGYTF.

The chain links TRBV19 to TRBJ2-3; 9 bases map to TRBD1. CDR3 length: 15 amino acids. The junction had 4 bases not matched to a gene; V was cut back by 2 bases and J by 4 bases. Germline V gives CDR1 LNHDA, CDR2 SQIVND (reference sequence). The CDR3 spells CASSIPGQGPDTQYF. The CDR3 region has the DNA TGTGCCAGTAGTATACCGGGACAGGGCCCAGATACGCAGTATTTT. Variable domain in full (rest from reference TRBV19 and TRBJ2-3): DGGITQSPKYLFRKEGQNVTLSCEQNLNHDAMYWYRQDPGQGLRLIYYSQIVNDFQKGDIAEGYSVSREKKESFPLTVTSAQKNPTAFYLCASSIPGQGPDTQYFGPGTRLTVL.

Here the CDR3 DNA reads TGTGCCAGCAGATCCTCCGGGACAGGGGTAGCGGAGCAGTTCTTC. Translated, it gives CASRSSGTGVAEQFF. This chain uses TRBV2 with TRBJ2-1; 10 bases agree with TRBD1. The CDR3 is 15 residues long. Trimming cost V 6 bases and J 10 bases; bases outside gene matches: 12. The germline gives CDR1 SNHLY, CDR2 FYNNEI. Full variable domain (outside the CDR3, taken from reference TRBV2 and TRBJ2-1): EPEVTQTPSHQVTQMGQEVILRCVPISNHLYFYWYRQILGQKVEFLVSFYNNEISEKSEIFDDQFSVERPDGSNFTLKIRSTKLEDSAMYFCASRSSGTGVAEQFFGPGTRLTVL.